This TCR beta chain is drawn from a study of blood T cells in healthy people across ages. Study-wide points: Nothing was known about donor CMV status, and this possibly confounded expanded clonotype changes.

Germline V gene data show CDR1 as LGHNA and CDR2 as YNFKEQ. Trimming removed 4 bases at V and 4 bases at J, with 16 bases between. CDR3 length equals 15 residues. A J-beta primer mix and a sample-barcoded 5' primer were used in a second PCR of about 7 to 12 cycles. TCRdb re-called the 5' RACE reads with MiXCR, one entry per CDR3 protein. The sample yields about 670,000 distinct CDR3 sequences, 35% to 50% seen once. This clonotype was counted once. What it binds is not known. The sequenced sample was blood. The receptor was isolated from a man older than 75 in good health. This chain joins TRBV4-2 and TRBJ2-5; TRBD2 might be the D (7 bases). CDR3 sequence reads: CASSPGGPSRETQYF. CDR3 in DNA: TGTGCCAGCAGCCCCGGGGGGCCTTCTCGAGAGACCCAGTACTTC.